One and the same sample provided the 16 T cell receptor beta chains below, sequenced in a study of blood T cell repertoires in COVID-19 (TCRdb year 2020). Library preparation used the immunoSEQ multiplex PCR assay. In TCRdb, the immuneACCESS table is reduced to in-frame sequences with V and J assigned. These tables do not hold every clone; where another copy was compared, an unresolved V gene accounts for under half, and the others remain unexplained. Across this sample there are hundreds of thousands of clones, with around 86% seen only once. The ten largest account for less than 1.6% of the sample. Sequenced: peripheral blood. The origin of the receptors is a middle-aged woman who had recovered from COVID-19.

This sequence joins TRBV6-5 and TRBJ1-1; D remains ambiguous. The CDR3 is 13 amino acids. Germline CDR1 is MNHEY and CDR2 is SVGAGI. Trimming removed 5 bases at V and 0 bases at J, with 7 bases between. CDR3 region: CASSPGMNTEAFF. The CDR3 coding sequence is TGTGCCAGCAGTCCGGGGATGAACACTGAAGCTTTCTTT.

The CDR3 region has the DNA TGTGCCACCTCGAGTTCCCACTCCGAGCAGTACTTC. Translating gives CATSSSHSEQYF. The rearrangement uses TRBV6-5 and TRBJ2-7, with D unclear. Germline values: CDR1 MNHEY, CDR2 SVGAGI. The CDR3 extends over 12 amino acids. V lost 10 bases and J 6 bases, leaving 16 bases between the germline ends.

The CDR3 DNA is TGTGCCAGCAGCTTAGGCGGCCTCGGGGAGCTGTTTTTT. It translates to CASSLGGLGELFF. This rearrangement joins TRBV7-9 to TRBJ2-2; D unclear. Trimming removed 1 base at V and 7 bases at J, with 7 bases between. The CDR3 spans 13 residues. CDR1 is SEHNR and CDR2 is FQNEAQ in the germline V gene (reference sequence).

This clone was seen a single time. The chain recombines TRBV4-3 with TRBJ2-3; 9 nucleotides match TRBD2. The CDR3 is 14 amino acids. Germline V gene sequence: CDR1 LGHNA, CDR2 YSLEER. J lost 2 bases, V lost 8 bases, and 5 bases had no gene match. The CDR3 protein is CASGGGGFTDTQYF. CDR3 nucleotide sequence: TGCGCCAGCGGCGGGGGGGGTTTCACAGATACGCAGTATTTT.

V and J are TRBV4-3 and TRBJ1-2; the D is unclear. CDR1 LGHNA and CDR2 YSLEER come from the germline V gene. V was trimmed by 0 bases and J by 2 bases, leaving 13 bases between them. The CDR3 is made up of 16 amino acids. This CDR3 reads CASSQEWAGSNYGYTF. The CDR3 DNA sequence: TGCGCCAGCAGCCAAGAATGGGCAGGCTCCAACTATGGCTACACCTTC.

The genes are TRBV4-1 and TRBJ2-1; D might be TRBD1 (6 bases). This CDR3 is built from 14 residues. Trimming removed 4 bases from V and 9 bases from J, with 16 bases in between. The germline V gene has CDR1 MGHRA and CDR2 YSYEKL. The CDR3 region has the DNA TGCGCCAGCAGCCGGGGGACATGGGGCGGTGAGCAGTTCTTC. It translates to CASSRGTWGGEQFF.

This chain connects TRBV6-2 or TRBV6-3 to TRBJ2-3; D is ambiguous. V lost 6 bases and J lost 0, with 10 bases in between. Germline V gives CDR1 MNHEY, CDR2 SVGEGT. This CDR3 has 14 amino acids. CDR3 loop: CASSDLTSTDTQYF. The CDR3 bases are TGTGCCAGCAGCGACTTGACTAGCACAGATACGCAGTATTTT.

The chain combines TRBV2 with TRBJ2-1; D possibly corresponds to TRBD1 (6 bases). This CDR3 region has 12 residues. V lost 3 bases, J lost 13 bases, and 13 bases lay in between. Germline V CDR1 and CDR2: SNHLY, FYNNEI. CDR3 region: CASSESRDNQFF. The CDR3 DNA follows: TGTGCCAGCAGTGAGTCGAGGGACAACCAGTTCTTC.

The CDR3 nucleotides read TGCGCCAGCAGCTCTATCCTAGGGGGATCCGGCACAGATACGCAGTATTTT. Translated, it gives CASSSILGGSGTDTQYF. The chain employs TRBV5-1 and TRBJ2-3, with a tentative D call TRBD1 (6 bases). Germline-derived CDR1 and CDR2 are SGHRS and YFSETQ. V dropped 3 bases and J dropped 1 base, with 18 bases sitting between them. CDR3 size: 17 residues.

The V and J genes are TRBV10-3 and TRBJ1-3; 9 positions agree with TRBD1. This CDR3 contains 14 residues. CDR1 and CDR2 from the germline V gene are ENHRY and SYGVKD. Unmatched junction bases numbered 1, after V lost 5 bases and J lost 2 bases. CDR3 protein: CAISRTGAGNTIYF. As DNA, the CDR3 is TGTGCCATCAGTCGGACAGGGGCTGGAAACACCATATATTTT.

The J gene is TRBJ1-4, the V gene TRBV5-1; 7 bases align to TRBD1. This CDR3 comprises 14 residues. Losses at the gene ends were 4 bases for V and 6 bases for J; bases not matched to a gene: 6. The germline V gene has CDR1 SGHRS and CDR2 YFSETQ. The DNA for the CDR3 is TGCGCCAGCAGCCCTTACAGGGGAGATGAAAAACTGTTTTTT. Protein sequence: CASSPYRGDEKLFF. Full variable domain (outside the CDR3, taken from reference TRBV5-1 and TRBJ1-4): KAGVTQTPRYLIKTRGQQVTLSCSPISGHRSVSWYQQTPGQGLQFLFEYFSETQRNKGNFPGRFSGRQFSNSRSEMNVSTLELGDSALYLCASSPYRGDEKLFFGSGTQLSVL.

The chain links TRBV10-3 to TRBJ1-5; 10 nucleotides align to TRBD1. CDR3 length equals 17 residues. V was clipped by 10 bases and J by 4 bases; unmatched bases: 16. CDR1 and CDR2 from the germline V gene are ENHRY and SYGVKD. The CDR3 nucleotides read TGTGCCACTCGGGCGACAGGGGGCGTTCTCCGTAATCAGCCCCAGCATTTT. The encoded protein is CATRATGGVLRNQPQHF.

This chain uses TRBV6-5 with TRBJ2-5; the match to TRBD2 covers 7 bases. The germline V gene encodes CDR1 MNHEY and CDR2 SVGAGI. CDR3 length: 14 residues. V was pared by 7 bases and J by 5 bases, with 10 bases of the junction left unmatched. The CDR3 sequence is CASIWQGAGETQYF. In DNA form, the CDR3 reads TGTGCCAGCATTTGGCAGGGAGCGGGGGAGACCCAGTACTTC.

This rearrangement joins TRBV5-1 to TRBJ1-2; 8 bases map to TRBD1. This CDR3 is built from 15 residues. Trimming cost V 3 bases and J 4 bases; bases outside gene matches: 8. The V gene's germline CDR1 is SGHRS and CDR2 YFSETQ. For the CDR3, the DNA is TGCGCCAGCAGCTCACGGACAGGGAGCGGCTATGGCTACACCTTC. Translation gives CASSSRTGSGYGYTF.

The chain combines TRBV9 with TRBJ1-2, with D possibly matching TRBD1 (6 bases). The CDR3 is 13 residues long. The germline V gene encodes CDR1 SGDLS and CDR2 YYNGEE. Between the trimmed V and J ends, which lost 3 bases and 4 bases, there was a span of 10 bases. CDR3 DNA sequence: TGTGCCAGCAGCGGGGACAAGTTCTATGGCTACACCTTC. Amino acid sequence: CASSGDKFYGYTF. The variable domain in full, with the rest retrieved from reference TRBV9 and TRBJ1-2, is DSGVTQTPKHLITATGQRVTLRCSPRSGDLSVYWYQQSLDQGLQFLIQYYNGEERAKGNILERFSAQQFPDLHSELNLSSLELGDSALYFCASSGDKFYGYTFGSGTRLTVV.

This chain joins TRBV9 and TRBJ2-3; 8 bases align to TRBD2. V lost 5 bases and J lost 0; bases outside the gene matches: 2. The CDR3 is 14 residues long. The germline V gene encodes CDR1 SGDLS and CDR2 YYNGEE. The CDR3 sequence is CASSSGVSTDTQYF. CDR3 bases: TGTGCCAGCAGTAGCGGGGTTAGCACAGATACGCAGTATTTT. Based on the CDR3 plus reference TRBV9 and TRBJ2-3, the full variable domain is DSGVTQTPKHLITATGQRVTLRCSPRSGDLSVYWYQQSLDQGLQFLIQYYNGEERAKGNILERFSAQQFPDLHSELNLSSLELGDSALYFCASSSGVSTDTQYFGPGTRLTVL.